This T cell receptor (beta chain) was captured in a study of blood T cell repertoires in COVID-19 (TCRdb year 2020). For context, the study as a whole: The collaborator samples originated in the United States, Italy and Spain and spanned the acute and convalescent phases of COVID-19. The material from the prospective study consisted of cDNA or gDNA derived from T cells, B-cell-depleted T cells, or PBMCs. Subjects who had been exposed to COVID-19, were actively infected with it, or had recovered from it provided the deeply sampled blood TCRbeta repertoires that made up the dataset. The repertoires were released in a freely available public database meant as a resource for research on the immune response to SARS-CoV-2. Samples came from the ongoing ImmuneRACE study (first 160 participants) plus 1,254 subjects from 6 global collaborators. Nearly every sample came with metadata listing a de-identified subject ID, COVID-19 status, age in years and sex. Where available, HLA class I and class II types were taken from metadata supplied by the sample provider and were not determined by assay-based typing. Points the paper makes about the study in general: The amount of clinical and demographic metadata varied by source and participant and was provided uncurated.

With regard to this clone: There is no known antigen for this receptor. Within one base of it there is no much larger clone, and no base qualities were kept.

CDR1 SGDLS and CDR2 YYNGEE are derived from the germline V gene. V is pared back by 4 bases and J by 4 bases, with 18 bases lying between the germline termini. From its cysteine to its phenylalanine, the CDR3 spans 15 amino acids. Just CDR3 DNA is preserved here, 45 bases in frame from base 1. The collaborating institutions used their own protocols to collect whole blood in K2EDTA tubes. For TCRbeta analysis, collaborator samples were shipped as frozen whole blood, as isolated PBMCs, or as DNA extracted from either sample type. TCRbeta CDR3 regions were amplified from genomic DNA using the immunoSEQ Assay, a bias-controlled multiplex PCR. The paper's processing steps were these. Nucleated cell counts per sample were estimated from amplification of reference gene primers within the assay. To quantify the absolute abundance of each unique TCRbeta CDR3 rearrangement, sequence reads were collapsed and filtered. For each sample, productive Simpson clonality was calculated as the square root of Simpson's diversity index over productive rearrangements. In TCRdb, the immuneACCESS table is reduced to in-frame sequences with V and J assigned. These tables do not hold every clone; where another copy was compared, an unresolved V gene accounts for under half, and the others remain unexplained. For V, J and clone size, that table is used; D and trimming come from the DNA. In all, the sample holds roughly 86,000 clones, and roughly 86% of those were seen once. The top ten hold roughly 5% of the sample.

Recombination joined TRBV9 with TRBJ2-7, and the D gene may be TRBD2, 6 bases matching. Sequencing was performed on peripheral blood. The receptor comes from a man aged 50-60 years with active or convalescent COVID-19. Here the CDR3 is given as CASSPRHGGGYEQYF. Here is the DNA: TGTGCCAGCAGCCCAAGGCACGGGGGTGGGTACGAGCAGTACTTC.